A single sample is the source of the 11 T cell receptor beta chains below, sequenced in a study of cytomegalovirus exposure and HLA in healthy donors. The protocol was immunoSEQ multiplex PCR, while the TCRdb copy is restricted to in-frame clones and leaves out a portion. The sample lists around 200,000 clones; roughly 80% were seen once. The specimen sequenced was PBMCs. The receptors stem from a woman aged 18-30 years in good health and CMV-seropositive.

The chain couples TRBV5-1 to TRBJ1-1; a possible D gene is TRBD1 (5 bases). The CDR3 runs 20 residues. Germline V gene lookup returns CDR1 SGHRS and CDR2 YFSETQ. V lost 0 bases, J lost 1 base, and 25 bases lay in between. Here the CDR3 DNA reads TGCGCCAGCAGCTTGGTGGGTGGTTGGGATCTCGGGGGTGAGAACACTGAAGCTTTCTTT. Protein product: CASSLVGGWDLGGENTEAFF.

The genes are TRBV29-1 and TRBJ2-7, with D possibly TRBD2 on 7 matching bases. The CDR3 is made up of 12 amino acids. V lost 3 bases to trimming and J lost 3 bases, with 9 bases between them. Germline loops: CDR1 SQVTM, CDR2 ANQGSEA. CDR3: CSVDRGGYEQYF. CDR3 nucleotide sequence: TGCAGCGTTGATAGGGGGGGCTACGAGCAGTACTTC.

The chain couples TRBV18 to TRBJ1-1; D unresolved. This CDR3 region has 13 residues. The V and J ends lost 2 bases and 1 base respectively, with 5 bases between them. Germline V gives CDR1 KGHSH, CDR2 LQKENI. CDR3 loop: CASSPTENTEAFF. The CDR3 nucleotides are TGTGCCAGCTCACCAACAGAGAACACTGAAGCTTTCTTT.

The rearrangement links TRBV18 to TRBJ1-2; 12 nucleotides match TRBD1. After removal of 4 bases from V and 6 bases from J, the junction contained 12 bases not matched to a gene. Germline CDR1 and CDR2: KGHSH and LQKENI. CDR3 length: 17 residues. The CDR3 loop reads CASSQAGTGGIGNGYTF. DNA of the CDR3: TGTGCCAGCTCACAAGCCGGGACAGGGGGCATCGGGAATGGCTACACCTTC.

This chain links TRBV9 with TRBJ2-2; D perhaps matches TRBD2 (5 bases). The CDR3 loop spans 14 amino acids. The germline CDR1 and CDR2 sequences are SGDLS and YYNGEE. V lost 1 base to trimming and J lost 5 bases, with 9 bases between them. The CDR3 nucleotides are TGTGCCAGCAGCGTAACCCCGGGAACCGGGGAGCTGTTTTTT. It encodes CASSVTPGTGELFF.

The gene calls are TRBV9 and TRBJ2-3; 7 nucleotides align to TRBD2. The junction had 10 bases not matched to a gene; V was cut back by 3 bases and J by 3 bases. Looked up from germline, CDR1 is SGDLS and CDR2 is YYNGEE. The CDR3 has 16 amino acids. The DNA for the CDR3 is TGTGCCAGCAGCGCGGGGTCGGCGGGGGTGACAGATACGCAGTATTTT. Protein: CASSAGSAGVTDTQYF.

The rearrangement joins TRBV5-1 to TRBJ1-2; 7 bases map to TRBD1. Germline CDR1 reads SGHRS; CDR2 reads YFSETQ. After removal of 4 bases from V and 8 bases from J, the junction contained 5 bases not matched to a gene. The CDR3 is made up of 12 amino acids. Written as DNA, the CDR3 is TGCGCCAGCAGCCCTCAGGGGGGCGGCTACACCTTC. It is translated as CASSPQGGGYTF.

This clone has only one observation. Different DNA sequences within this sample yield the same CDR3. The rearrangement joins TRBV9 to TRBJ1-3, with D perhaps matching TRBD1 (5 bases). Germline V lookup: CDR1 SGDLS, CDR2 YYNGEE. Trimming removed 0 bases from V and 1 base from J, with 5 bases in between. The CDR3 covers 14 residues. CDR3 sequence reads: CASSVEGSGNTIYF. The CDR3 region has the DNA TGTGCCAGCAGCGTAGAGGGGTCTGGAAACACCATATATTTT.

This clone was seen more than once but under ten times. The rearrangement joins TRBV7-3 to TRBJ2-1; D gene ambiguous. The CDR3 has 13 residues. The ends were cut back, 2 bases at V and 5 bases at J, with 7 bases in the middle. Germline V gives CDR1 SGHTA, CDR2 FQGTGA. The CDR3 DNA is TGTGCCAGCAGCTTATTGGCGGACAATGAGCAGTTCTTC. Translating gives CASSLLADNEQFF.

This chain uses TRBV5-4 with TRBJ1-2; 7 positions agree with TRBD1. Germline CDR1 and CDR2: SGHNT and YYREEE (reference sequence). The CDR3 consists of 13 residues. The J segment lost 4 bases and the V segment lost 0 bases, leaving 0 bases of the junction unmatched. The CDR3 sequence is CASSLAGGYGYTF. In DNA form, the CDR3 reads TGTGCCAGCAGCTTGGCAGGGGGCTATGGCTACACCTTC.

The genes are TRBV5-1 and TRBJ2-7; D perhaps matches TRBD1 (6 bases). The CDR3 consists of 14 residues. Germline loops: CDR1 SGHRS, CDR2 YFSETQ. V was trimmed by 0 bases and J by 5 bases, leaving 12 bases between them. The CDR3 is CASSLDREDHEQYF. As DNA, the CDR3 is TGCGCCAGCAGCTTGGACAGGGAAGACCACGAGCAGTACTTC. The whole variable domain, remainder taken from reference TRBV5-1 and TRBJ2-7, is KAGVTQTPRYLIKTRGQQVTLSCSPISGHRSVSWYQQTPGQGLQFLFEYFSETQRNKGNFPGRFSGRQFSNSRSEMNVSTLELGDSALYLCASSLDREDHEQYFGPGTRLTVT.